This T cell receptor beta chain was captured by sequencing in a study of T-cell memory formation after mild COVID-19. Study in general: TCR clusters mostly belonged to single donors. Findings and caveats of the study: Pre-infection memory contained some responding clones, which suggested that cross-reactive memory had joined. Mainly CM and EM harbored the contracting CD4+ clones; mainly EMRA harbored the CD8+ ones.

This clonotype was seen more than once but under ten times. Its antigen is still unknown. The V and J ends lost 3 bases and 5 bases, in that order; junction bases with no gene match: 9. Germline values: CDR1 KGHDR, CDR2 SFDVKD. This CDR3 has 17 amino acids. TCR alpha and TCR beta cDNA libraries carrying sample barcodes and UMIs were produced by 5'RACE using constant-segment primers. Each CDR3 protein is one row after TCRdb ran MiXCR on the 5' RACE reads. The sample shows more than 150,000 distinct CDR3 sequences, roughly 20% of them seen only once. The chain combines TRBV24-1 with TRBJ2-5, with 12 bases fitting TRBD1. Material: PBMCs or a T cell subset sorted from them (not recorded which). This TCR was sampled from a man aged 18 to 29 who had mild COVID-19 (a few samples of this study predate the infection). Cell type and time point are not known. Here the CDR3 reads CATSDPPGQGARETQYF. The CDR3 DNA follows: TGTGCCACCAGTGATCCCCCGGGACAGGGGGCCCGGGAGACCCAGTACTTC.